Included here is one T cell receptor (beta chain) sequence, with context. What it recognizes is unknown. The sample is drawn from a study of vaccination effects on CD4 cells after COVID-19. Notes on the study in general: Early post-infection timepoints were missing from the study, which also had few convalescent patients.

The junction had 5 bases not matched to a gene; V was cut back by 6 bases and J by 4 bases. The germline V gene encodes CDR1 MNHEY and CDR2 SVGEGT. This CDR3 region has 16 residues. Antigen-specific CD4+ T cell clonotypes were called by their expansion after viral peptide-pool culture in ViraFEST. Once cultured for nine to ten days, the cells underwent separation to obtain CD4+ T cells. Every participant took two doses of the BNT162b2 or mRNA-1273 vaccine. The table came from immunoSEQ multiplex PCR; TCRdb's copy has only in-frame clones and leaves some out. This repertoire shows tens of thousands of clones, approximately 82% found once; its top ten account for 2%.

The source is a human donor who received a COVID-19 vaccine. Some clones in this sample may be carry-over from other donors' samples. The source material was CD4+ T cells from PBMCs cultured with HCoV-NL63 spike peptides, sampled after COVID-19 vaccination. This chain joins TRBV6-2 or TRBV6-3 and TRBJ2-1; 14 nucleotides align to TRBD2. CDR3 amino acids: CASSGTSGGNYNEQFF. DNA of the CDR3: TGTGCCAGCAGCGGGACTAGCGGGGGAAATTACAATGAGCAGTTCTTC.